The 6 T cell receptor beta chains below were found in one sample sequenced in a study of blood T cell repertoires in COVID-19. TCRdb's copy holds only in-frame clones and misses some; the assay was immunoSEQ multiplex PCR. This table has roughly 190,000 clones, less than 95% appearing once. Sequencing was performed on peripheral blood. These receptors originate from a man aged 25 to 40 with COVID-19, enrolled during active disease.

CDR3 nucleotide sequence: TGTGCCACCACACAGGGAATTAACACCGGGGAGCTGTTTTTT. Protein product: CATTQGINTGELFF. The chain uses TRBV6-5 and TRBJ2-2; TRBD1 is a possible D gene (6 bases). The germline CDR1 and CDR2 sequences are MNHEY and SVGAGI. CDR3 length: 14 residues. The germline V and J ends were trimmed by 10 bases and 2 bases, with 14 bases remaining between them.

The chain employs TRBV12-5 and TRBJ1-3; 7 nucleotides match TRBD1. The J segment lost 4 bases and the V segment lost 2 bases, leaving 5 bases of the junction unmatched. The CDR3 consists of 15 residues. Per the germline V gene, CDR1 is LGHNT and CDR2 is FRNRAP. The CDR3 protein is CASGLPRTGGNTIYF. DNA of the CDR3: TGTGCTAGTGGTTTGCCTCGGACAGGCGGAAACACCATATATTTT.

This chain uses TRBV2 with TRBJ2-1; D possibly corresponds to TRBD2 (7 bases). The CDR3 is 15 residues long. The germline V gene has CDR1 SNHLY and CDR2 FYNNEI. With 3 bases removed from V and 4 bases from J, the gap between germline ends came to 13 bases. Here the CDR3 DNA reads TGTGCCAGCAGTGATCCGGGGGGCAGGTACAATGAGCAGTTCTTC. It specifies CASSDPGGRYNEQFF.

The CDR3 is CASSIGDNGELFF. The CDR3 DNA follows: TGCGCCAGCAGCATAGGGGACAACGGGGAGCTGTTTTTT. The chain combines TRBV5-1 with TRBJ2-2, with a possible D match to TRBD1 (6 bases). The CDR3 covers 13 residues. Germline V gene sequence: CDR1 SGHRS, CDR2 YFSETQ. With 4 bases removed from V and 7 bases from J, the gap between germline ends came to 11 bases.

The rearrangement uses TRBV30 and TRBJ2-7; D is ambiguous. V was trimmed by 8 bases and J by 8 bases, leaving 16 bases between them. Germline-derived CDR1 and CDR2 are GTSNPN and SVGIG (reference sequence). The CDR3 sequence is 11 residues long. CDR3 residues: CAGIERIKQYF. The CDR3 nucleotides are TGTGCCGGCATTGAGAGGATTAAGCAGTACTTC.

In nucleotides, the CDR3 is TGTGCCAGCAGCTCTCCTAGCGGGGGGTACAATGAGCAGTTCTTC. It specifies CASSSPSGGYNEQFF. The chain joins TRBV11-3 to TRBJ2-1; 11 bases line up with TRBD2. The CDR3 has 15 residues. J lost 4 bases, V lost 4 bases, and 3 bases had no gene match. From germline, CDR1 is SGHNT and CDR2 YENEEA. Full variable domain (missing parts from reference TRBV11-3 and TRBJ2-1): EAGVVQSPRYKIIEKKQPVAFWCNPISGHNTLYWYLQNLGQGPELLIRYENEEAVDDSQLPKDRFSAERLKGVDSTLKIQPAELGDSAVYLCASSSPSGGYNEQFFGPGTRLTVL.